The 20 T cell receptor beta chains given below trace back to one sample, sequenced in a study of early T cells in non-severe SARS-CoV-2 infection. Each CDR3 protein gets one entry after TCRdb re-called the 5' RACE reads with MiXCR. The sample contains 50,000 to 55,000 distinct CDR3 sequences, over 8% of which appear only once. The specimen sequenced was whole blood. The receptor source for this set is an adult who was a healthcare worker with PCR-confirmed SARS-CoV-2 infection or an uninfected control (not recorded which).

This clonotype was seen many times. This chain links TRBV7-9 with TRBJ2-1; D is possibly TRBD1 (5 bases). This CDR3 region has 16 residues. The germline V gene encodes CDR1 SEHNR and CDR2 FQNEAQ (reference sequence). Trimming left V 5 bases short and J 0 bases short, with 14 bases between. The DNA for the CDR3 is TGTGCCAGCAGCAGACGGAGACAGACCTCCTACAATGAGCAGTTCTTC. Its protein is CASSRRRQTSYNEQFF.

This sequence joins TRBV19 and TRBJ2-2, with D hard to call. V gave up 4 bases and J gave up 0 bases, with 12 bases separating them. The CDR3 covers 16 residues. CDR1 is LNHDA and CDR2 is SQIVND in the germline V gene (reference sequence). The CDR3 loop is CASSKDGRANTGELFF. CDR3 in DNA: TGTGCCAGTAGTAAGGACGGTCGCGCGAACACCGGGGAGCTGTTTTTT.

The table lists this clonotype with many counts. The chain has TRBV7-9 and TRBJ1-4; TRBD1 might be the D (6 bases). CDR3 length: 17 residues. V gave up 0 bases and J gave up 0 bases, with 11 bases separating them. Germline V gene sequence: CDR1 SEHNR, CDR2 FQNEAQ (reference sequence). CDR3 amino acids: CASSLAPGGPTNEKLFF. The CDR3 bases are TGTGCCAGCAGCTTAGCGCCGGGGGGCCCAACTAATGAAAAACTGTTTTTT.

J is TRBJ1-1 and V is TRBV13, with TRBD1 identical over 7 bases. In germline, CDR1 is PRHDT, CDR2 FYEKMQ (reference sequence). The J segment lost 8 bases and the V segment lost 3 bases, leaving 9 bases of the junction unmatched. The CDR3 length is 14 residues. CDR3 protein: CASSFFSTGAEAFF. The CDR3 DNA is TGTGCCAGCAGCTTTTTCAGCACAGGGGCAGAAGCTTTCTTT.

This clonotype appeared many times. The chain carries TRBV7-2 and TRBJ2-1, with D perhaps matching TRBD1 (7 bases). From germline, CDR1 is SGHTA and CDR2 FQGNSA. V was cut by 5 bases and J by 9 bases, with 17 bases left in between. The CDR3 loop spans 14 amino acids. As DNA, the CDR3 is TGTGCCAGCAGCCCGGGACCAGGGGGGAGTGAGCAGTTCTTC. The encoded protein is CASSPGPGGSEQFF.

This clonotype was counted at least ten times. The V call is TRBV5-1, the J call TRBJ2-4, with 11 bases fitting TRBD1. CDR1 is SGHRS, CDR2 YFSETQ, per germline. V gave up 3 bases and J gave up 7 bases; unmatched junction bases: 9. The length of the CDR3 is 16 residues. The CDR3 is CASSSGTGGGVNIQYF. CDR3 nucleotides: TGCGCCAGCAGCTCCGGGACAGGGGGAGGTGTGAACATTCAGTACTTC.

At least ten counts were recorded for this clonotype. The rearrangement uses TRBV2 and TRBJ2-3; D uncertain. Per germline, CDR1 SNHLY and CDR2 FYNNEI. The CDR3 spans 12 residues. V lost 2 bases, J lost 4 bases, and 4 bases lay in between. CDR3 protein: CASSEQADTQYF. CDR3 nucleotide sequence: TGTGCCAGCAGTGAACAGGCAGATACGCAGTATTTT.

This clonotype came up many times. The chain recombines TRBV5-1 with TRBJ2-2; 11 bases line up with TRBD2. After removal of 5 bases from V and 3 bases from J, the junction contained 0 bases not matched to a gene. The CDR3 is 14 residues long. Germline V lookup: CDR1 SGHRS, CDR2 YFSETQ. The CDR3 sequence: CASRGLADTGELFF. In DNA form, the CDR3 reads TGCGCCAGCAGGGGACTAGCGGACACCGGGGAGCTGTTTTTT.

The chain joins TRBV2 to TRBJ2-2; possibly TRBD2 for D (5 bases). V lost 4 bases, J lost 8 bases, and 8 bases lay in between. The CDR3 has 12 amino acids. The germline V gene encodes CDR1 SNHLY and CDR2 FYNNEI. The CDR3 DNA follows: TGTGCCAGCAGTGTGCCGGGGGGGGAGCTGTTTTTT. Translating gives CASSVPGGELFF. Combining the CDR3 with reference TRBV2 and TRBJ2-2 gives the whole variable domain EPEVTQTPSHQVTQMGQEVILRCVPISNHLYFYWYRQILGQKVEFLVSFYNNEISEKSEIFDDQFSVERPDGSNFTLKIRSTKLEDSAMYFCASSVPGGELFFGEGSRLTVL.

Many counts were recorded for this clonotype. The chain joins TRBV9 to TRBJ2-1; no definite D call. CDR3 size: 17 residues. The V end lost 0 bases, the J end lost 2 bases, and 15 bases lay between the germline ends. CDR1 and CDR2 (germline): SGDLS, YYNGEE. CDR3 sequence reads: CASSVEPGPPTYNEQFF. In nucleotides, the CDR3 is TGTGCCAGCAGCGTAGAACCCGGGCCCCCCACCTACAATGAGCAGTTCTTC.

This clonotype was detected many times. The V and J genes are TRBV5-4 and TRBJ2-1, with D perhaps given as TRBD1 or TRBD2 (5 bases each). V lost 0 bases, J lost 6 bases, and 13 bases lay in between. The length of the CDR3 is 15 residues. Germline V gene data show CDR1 as SGHNT and CDR2 as YYREEE (reference sequence). The CDR3 protein is CASSLVQGGLNEQFF. In nucleotides, the CDR3 is TGTGCCAGCAGCTTGGTCCAGGGCGGACTCAATGAGCAGTTCTTC.

At least ten counts were recorded for this clonotype. The V gene is TRBV11-2, the J gene TRBJ2-7; D remains ambiguous. The CDR3 loop spans 14 amino acids. Germline CDR1 SGHAT, CDR2 FQNNGV. V lost 2 bases and J lost 5, with 13 bases in between. CDR3 bases: TGTGCCAGCAGCTTAACGGCCCCCTGGGACGAGCAGTACTTC. The encoded protein is CASSLTAPWDEQYF.

This clonotype appeared many times. The CDR3 protein is CSAPAGGLRHGYTF. The CDR3 DNA reads as TGCAGTGCCCCCGCAGGGGGGCTCCGTCATGGCTACACCTTC. The V gene is TRBV20-1, the J gene TRBJ1-2, with 7 nucleotides matching TRBD1. Germline values: CDR1 DFQATT, CDR2 SNEGSKA (reference sequence). V trimming: 6 bases; J trimming: 6 bases; junction bases outside the gene matches: 13. The CDR3 consists of 14 residues.

This clonotype has ten or more counts. CDR3 protein: CAWSGLGSSGYTF. The CDR3 nucleotides read TGTGCCTGGAGTGGTCTGGGATCATCTGGCTACACCTTC. The V call is TRBV30, the J call TRBJ1-2; D call uncertain. V lost 1 base to trimming and J lost 7 bases, with 13 bases between them. This CDR3 is 13 amino acids long. Germline V gene lookup returns CDR1 GTSNPN and CDR2 SVGIG (reference sequence).

This clonotype occurred many times. V usage is TRBV7-3 and J usage is TRBJ1-1; the D is unclear. The CDR3 is made up of 14 amino acids. Germline assignment: CDR1 SGHTA and CDR2 FQGTGA. Between the trimmed V and J ends, which lost 2 bases and 1 base, there was a span of 8 bases. The CDR3 loop is CASSLLGPNTEAFF. As DNA, the CDR3 is TGTGCCAGCAGCTTACTCGGGCCGAACACTGAAGCTTTCTTT.

This clonotype was observed at least ten times. The genes are TRBV7-3 and TRBJ2-1; D is unclear. Germline V gives CDR1 SGHTA, CDR2 FQGTGA. CDR3 length: 15 amino acids. Deletions cut 5 bases from V and 2 bases from J, with 13 bases between. The DNA for the CDR3 is TGTGCCAGCAGCCTTGATGATAGCACCTACAATGAGCAGTTCTTC. This sequence encodes CASSLDDSTYNEQFF.

This clonotype was observed at least ten times. The gene calls are TRBV29-1 and TRBJ1-2; D perhaps matches TRBD1 (5 bases). This CDR3 is 13 amino acids long. V dropped 5 bases and J dropped 4 bases, with 14 bases sitting between them. In germline, CDR1 is SQVTM, CDR2 ANQGSEA. CDR3 amino acids: CSVKPTGAYGYTF. Written as DNA, the CDR3 is TGCAGCGTTAAGCCCACAGGCGCCTATGGCTACACCTTC.

This clonotype has a count of ten or more. The chain has TRBV10-3 and TRBJ2-1; the match to TRBD2 covers 7 bases. Germline assignment: CDR1 ENHRY and CDR2 SYGVKD. With V trimmed by 4 bases and J by 4 bases, 7 bases remained unmatched. The CDR3 has 15 amino acids. CDR3 in DNA: TGTGCCATCAGTGGTCGTCTAGCGGAATACAATGAGCAGTTCTTC. Amino acid sequence: CAISGRLAEYNEQFF.

This clonotype was counted at least ten times. The chain recombines TRBV19 with TRBJ2-3; 7 nucleotides line up with TRBD1. Germline loops: CDR1 LNHDA, CDR2 SQIVND (reference sequence). This CDR3 spans 14 amino acids. Unmatched junction bases numbered 9, after V lost 4 bases and J lost 8 bases. The CDR3 sequence: CASSTDRDLATQYF. As DNA, the CDR3 is TGTGCCAGTAGTACTGACAGGGATTTAGCTACGCAGTATTTT.

This clonotype showed up many times. The rearrangement uses TRBV5-1 and TRBJ2-1, with D possibly matching TRBD2 (5 bases). The V gene lost 4 bases and the J gene lost 7 bases, with 21 bases spanning the gap. The CDR3 is 16 amino acids. CDR1 and CDR2 (germline): SGHRS, YFSETQ. CDR3 DNA: TGCGCCAGCAGCGTAGTACTAGGCGGCCTGGGGAATGAGCAGTTCTTC. Translating it yields CASSVVLGGLGNEQFF. Using reference TRBV5-1 and TRBJ2-1 for the parts outside the CDR3, the full variable domain is KAGVTQTPRYLIKTRGQQVTLSCSPISGHRSVSWYQQTPGQGLQFLFEYFSETQRNKGNFPGRFSGRQFSNSRSEMNVSTLELGDSALYLCASSVVLGGLGNEQFFGPGTRLTVL.